Listed below are T cell receptor beta chains from one sample, sequenced in a study of T-cell reconstitution after alpha-beta-depleted transplantation in children. Using its own MiXCR run on the PCR reads, TCRdb lists one record per CDR3 protein. The sample records more than 500,000 distinct CDR3 sequences, roughly 11% being singletons. This specimen consisted of PBMCs, mostly from graft donor cells, obtained 180 days after TCRalphabeta/CD19-depleted stem cell transplant. These TCRs come from a female patient between 2 and 10 years old who had a stem cell transplant for aplastic anemia, so the T cells may come from the graft donor. CDR3s include the opening cysteine and the closing phenylalanine or tryptophan. The order of the fields is clone size, V gene, J gene, D gene, CDR3 DNA, CDR3 protein. D genes are given only for firm matches. Rows may omit the clone size; those that give it use once, few, many or a size class.

many	TRBV20-1	TRBJ2-3	.	TGCAGTGCTAGATTCCCTAGCCGGGCAGATACGCAGTATTTT	CSARFPSRADTQYF
few	TRBV19	TRBJ1-1	TRBD1	TGTGCCAGCAGGACAGGGGTGACTGAAGCTTTCTTT	CASRTGVTEAFF
many	TRBV12-3/TRBV12-4	TRBJ1-5	TRBD1	TGTGCCAGCAGCTTGGGACAGGGGGTGAATCAGCCCCAGCATTTT	CASSLGQGVNQPQHF
.	TRBV28	TRBJ2-7	TRBD2	TGTGCCAGCAGTTTATCAACTAGCGGGAGTTACGAGCAGTACTTC	CASSLSTSGSYEQYF
.	TRBV20-1	TRBJ2-1	.	TGCAGTGCTAGATCCCTAGCGCGAGCTTACAATGAGCAGTTCTTC	CSARSLARAYNEQFF
few	TRBV5-1	TRBJ2-4	TRBD2	TGCGCCAGCAGCCAAAAACGGGGGGACATTCAGTACTTC	CASSQKRGDIQYF
.	TRBV28	TRBJ1-1	.	TGTGCCAGCGTCCGCGGACAGCCCTCCCCTGAAGCTTTCTTT	CASVRGQPSPEAFF
few	TRBV10-3	TRBJ1-1	.	TGTGCCATCTGTAAGGGAGGGAGCATGAACACTGAAGCTTTCTTT	CAICKGGSMNTEAFF
few	TRBV6-1	TRBJ2-3	.	TGTGCCAGCAGTGATACTAGATCGCGCACAGATACGCAGTATTTT	CASSDTRSRTDTQYF
many	TRBV28	TRBJ2-2	.	TGTGCCAGCAAATTAAGCGGAGAAAACACCGGGGAGCTGTTTTTT	CASKLSGENTGELFF
.	TRBV12-3/TRBV12-4	TRBJ2-6	.	TGTGCCAGCAGTTCCCCATGGAAGGGGCCAGGGGCCAACGTCCTGACTTTC	CASSSPWKGPGANVLTF
.	TRBV20-1	TRBJ2-1	.	TGCAGTGCTAGACCTAAACCCAATGAGCAGTTCTTC	CSARPKPNEQFF
.	TRBV28	TRBJ2-1	.	TGTGCCAGCAGTTCCCAGCGGAGCTCCTACAATGAGCAGTTCTTC	CASSSQRSSYNEQFF
.	TRBV7-9	TRBJ2-3	.	TGTGCCAGCAGCTTTCCGAGCACAGCTACGCAGTATTTT	CASSFPSTATQYF
.	TRBV28	TRBJ2-1	TRBD2	TGTGCCAGCAGTCCCGGACTAGATGGTGAGCAGTTCTTC	CASSPGLDGEQFF
.	TRBV6-1	TRBJ1-5	.	TGTGCCAGCAAAAACATAGACAGGAGGTATCAGCCCCAGCATTTT	CASKNIDRRYQPQHF
.	TRBV29-1	TRBJ1-6	TRBD1	TGCAGCGTTGGGGACAGGGTGGGGTCACCCCTCCACTTT	CSVGDRVGSPLHF
.	TRBV5-1	TRBJ1-4	.	TGCGCCAGCAGCTTGGGTCAGGGCCGTAATGAAAAACTGTTTTTT	CASSLGQGRNEKLFF
.	TRBV7-6	TRBJ1-5	.	TGTGCCAGCAGCTTAGCCCCCGGGGATCAGCCCCAGCATTTT	CASSLAPGDQPQHF
few	TRBV28	TRBJ1-3	.	TGTGCCAGCAGTTTTCCTTTGACTGGAAACACCATATATTTT	CASSFPLTGNTIYF
few	TRBV27	TRBJ1-2	.	TGTGCCAGCAGTTTCTCAAACAGGGTTTATGGCTACACCTTC	CASSFSNRVYGYTF
.	TRBV6-5	TRBJ1-5	TRBD1	TGTGCCAGCAGTTATGTGGACAGGGGGGATTTGCCCCAGCATTTT	CASSYVDRGDLPQHF
few	TRBV7-6	TRBJ2-5	TRBD1	TGTGCCAGCAGCTTAGGGTCACCCTCCGGGACAGACCAAGAGACCCAGTACTTC	CASSLGSPSGTDQETQYF
few	TRBV20-1	TRBJ1-1	.	TGCAGTGCTAGGGACATAGCGGGAACTGAAGCTTTCTTT	CSARDIAGTEAFF
.	TRBV4-3	TRBJ1-5	TRBD1	TGCGCCAGCAGCCAAGGGACAGGGGGCAATCAGCCCCAGCATTTT	CASSQGTGGNQPQHF
many	TRBV7-8	TRBJ2-3	TRBD2	TGTGCCAGCAGCCAGCTAGCGGGAGGGCGCCAAGATACGCAGTATTTT	CASSQLAGGRQDTQYF
.	TRBV6-2/TRBV6-3	TRBJ2-4	TRBD2	TGTGCCAGCAGTATGGAAGTTTGGGGCTCTTGGACTAGCGGGAGGGCCTCGGGCAAAAACAGTCAGTACTTC	CASSMEVWGSWTSGRASGKNSQYF
few	TRBV28	TRBJ2-1	TRBD2	TGTGCCATCCACACCTCGATGGGACTAGCGGGAGGCCAAGGTGAGCAGTTCTTC	CAIHTSMGLAGGQGEQFF
.	TRBV5-1	TRBJ2-3	.	TGCGCCAGCAGCCCGGGCTTGGATTTCCCGCAGTATTTT	CASSPGLDFPQYF
few	TRBV29-1	TRBJ2-2	TRBD2	TGCAGCGTCCTAGATCGACTAGCGGGGGGGGCCGGGGAGCTGTTTTTT	CSVLDRLAGGAGELFF
few	TRBV10-3	TRBJ1-5	.	TGTGCCACCCAACCAAGAAACAATCAGCCCCAGCATTTT	CATQPRNNQPQHF
few	TRBV6-1	TRBJ2-1	.	TGTGCCAGCAGTGGGCACAGGGATTACAATGAGCAGTTCTTC	CASSGHRDYNEQFF
few	TRBV30	TRBJ2-7	TRBD2	TGTGCCTGGAGTTGGAGCGGGGTTGACGAGCAGTACTTC	CAWSWSGVDEQYF
.	TRBV7-2	TRBJ2-1	TRBD2	TGTGCCAGCAGCTTAGCAAGGACTAGCGCCTACAATGAGCAGTTCTTC	CASSLARTSAYNEQFF
.	TRBV6-5	TRBJ2-7	.	TGTGCCAGCAGTTACTCGGGTGGGATCTACGAGCAGTACTTC	CASSYSGGIYEQYF
.	TRBV20-1	TRBJ2-1	TRBD2	TGCAGTGCTAGAGATGGGGGACTAGCGGGAGTTGAGCAGTTCTTC	CSARDGGLAGVEQFF
.	TRBV28	TRBJ2-7	TRBD2	TGTGCCAGCACCATGGCCGGGACTAGCGGGGGCTCCTACGAGCAGTACTTC	CASTMAGTSGGSYEQYF
.	TRBV18	TRBJ2-1	TRBD2	TGTGCCAGCTCACGGACTAGCGGGCACAATGAGCAGTTCTTC	CASSRTSGHNEQFF
few	TRBV27	TRBJ2-6	.	TGTGCCAGCAGTTTACCCGACAGGTACCTCTCTGGGGCCAACGTCCTGACTTTC	CASSLPDRYLSGANVLTF
few	TRBV27	TRBJ2-1	.	TGTGCCAGCAGTTTATGGGATGGCGACAATGAGCAGTTCTTC	CASSLWDGDNEQFF
.	TRBV6-2/TRBV6-3	TRBJ1-6	TRBD1	TGTGCCAGCAGAGATCCGGGACAGGGGCCGGATTCACCCCTCCACTTT	CASRDPGQGPDSPLHF
few	TRBV6-1	TRBJ2-7	.	TGTGCCACGTCTCCCGGTCGTGGGGGAGAGCAGTACTTC	CATSPGRGGEQYF
few	TRBV4-3	TRBJ2-1	TRBD2	TGCGCCAGCAGCCATACCCCGGGACTAGCGGGAGAGAAGCGGTTCTTC	CASSHTPGLAGEKRFF
many	TRBV29-1	TRBJ2-1	TRBD2	TGCAGCGTTGGGCGACTAGCGGGATATGAGAATGAGCAGTTCTTC	CSVGRLAGYENEQFF
few	TRBV5-1	TRBJ1-4	TRBD1	TGCGCCAGCAGCGCCAGACAGGGCTCTAATGAAAAACTGTTTTTT	CASSARQGSNEKLFF
few	TRBV4-2	TRBJ2-5	.	TGTGCCAGCAGCCAAGGTGTTGTGGCCGGGGAGACCCAGTACTTC	CASSQGVVAGETQYF
many	TRBV12-3/TRBV12-4	TRBJ1-1	TRBD1	TGTGCCAGCAGGGAGGACAGGGTGGTGCCTGAAGCTTTCTTT	CASREDRVVPEAFF
few	TRBV29-1	TRBJ1-1	TRBD1	TGCAGCGTTGCCCCCTACAGGGGGGTAAGTAACACTGAAGCTTTCTTT	CSVAPYRGVSNTEAFF
.	TRBV10-1	TRBJ2-5	TRBD2	TGCGCCAGCAGTGAGAAGACTAGCGCCCCAGAGACCCAGTACTTC	CASSEKTSAPETQYF
many	TRBV20-1	TRBJ2-4	.	TGCAGTGCGATCAGGCAGGGAGAAAACATTCAGTACTTC	CSAIRQGENIQYF
.	TRBV19	TRBJ2-5	.	TGTGCCAGTAGTATAGGGGACCCGATTGCCGCGACCCAGTACTTC	CASSIGDPIAATQYF
few	TRBV7-2	TRBJ2-2	.	TGTGCCAGCAGCGTCATGGGTGGCACCGGGGAGCTGTTTTTT	CASSVMGGTGELFF
few	TRBV15	TRBJ2-1	TRBD2	TGTGCCACTACCTCAGAGCGGGATTACTACAATGAGCAGTTCTTC	CATTSERDYYNEQFF
.	TRBV4-1	TRBJ2-3	.	TGCGCCAGCAGCCAAGATGGTGGGACCAGGAGGGATACGCAGTATTTT	CASSQDGGTRRDTQYF
.	TRBV20-1	TRBJ2-1	TRBD2	TGCAGTGCTAGAGTTGCAGGCGGGAGGAGGGGCAATGAGCAGTTCTTC	CSARVAGGRRGNEQFF
many	TRBV20-1	TRBJ2-1	TRBD2	TGCAGTGCTAGAGGGGTCCAGCGGGAGTACAATGAGCAGTTCTTC	CSARGVQREYNEQFF
few	TRBV6-5	TRBJ1-2	TRBD1	TGTGCCAGCAGTTATCGGAGACAGGGAAACTATGGCTACACCTTC	CASSYRRQGNYGYTF